Following are 10 T cell receptor beta chains from one sample sequenced in a study of blood T cell repertoires in COVID-19. Libraries were prepared by immunoSEQ multiplex PCR; TCRdb keeps only in-frame clonotypes and omits some of them. The sample yields around 250,000 clones, roughly 87% seen once. The source material was peripheral blood. All receptors come from a human donor in a cohort sampled during active COVID-19.

This clone was found once. V and J are TRBV20-1 and TRBJ1-5, with D unclear. This CDR3 spans 11 amino acids. Per the germline V gene, CDR1 is DFQATT and CDR2 is SNEGSKA (reference sequence). The V end was cut by 5 bases, the J end by 6 bases, with 8 bases between. The CDR3 DNA reads TGCAGTGCTTCCCCAGGTCAGCCCCAGCATTTT. This codes for CSASPGQPQHF.

The chain is built from TRBV5-8 and TRBJ2-7; 7 bases are a match to TRBD1. This CDR3 has 13 residues. Germline lookup yields CDR1 SGHTS and CDR2 YDEGEE. V shed 4 bases and J 3 bases; nucleotides not matched to a gene: 4. The CDR3 loop is CASSRYRGYEQYF. CDR3 DNA sequence: TGTGCCAGCAGCCGATACAGGGGCTACGAGCAGTACTTC.

J is TRBJ2-7 and V is TRBV28, with 10 nucleotides matching TRBD2. Germline V gives CDR1 MDHEN, CDR2 SYDVKM. J lost 1 base, V lost 6 bases, and 3 bases had no gene match. The CDR3 spans 14 residues. CDR3 loop: CASSIAGGSYEQYF. The CDR3 nucleotides read TGTGCCAGCAGCATAGCGGGGGGATCCTACGAGCAGTACTTC.

This chain connects TRBV18 to TRBJ2-3; D remains unclear. The CDR3 is 12 amino acids. V lost 3 bases to trimming and J lost 6 bases, with 7 bases between them. Germline V lookup: CDR1 KGHSH, CDR2 LQKENI. The CDR3 reads CASSPSADTQYF. CDR3 bases: TGTGCCAGCTCACCGTCCGCGGATACGCAGTATTTT.

This clone occurred many times. The rearrangement joins TRBV25-1 to TRBJ2-1; TRBD1 aligns across 7 bases. The CDR3 is 11 amino acids. Germline V lookup: CDR1 MGHDK, CDR2 SYGVNS. Trimming removed 8 bases from V and 9 bases from J; junction bases left unmatched: 4. CDR3 protein: CASLSGGEQFF. CDR3 bases: TGTGCCAGCCTCTCAGGGGGTGAGCAGTTCTTC.

This chain joins TRBV7-9 and TRBJ1-2; no firm D call. The CDR3 is 13 amino acids. V lost 3 bases and J lost 2, with 7 bases in between. The germline V gene encodes CDR1 SEHNR and CDR2 FQNEAQ (reference sequence). This CDR3 is CASSFRGNYGYTF. The DNA of the CDR3 is TGTGCCAGCAGCTTTCGGGGAAACTATGGCTACACCTTC.

This rearrangement joins TRBV6-5 to TRBJ1-2; D is possibly TRBD1 (5 bases). V was shortened by 1 base and J by 6 bases, with 15 bases between the two germline ends. The CDR3 runs to 15 residues. CDR1 is MNHEY, CDR2 SVGAGI, per germline. The CDR3 DNA follows: TGTGCCAGCAGTTACTTTCGGGGGAGGGATCATGGCTACACCTTC. Its translation: CASSYFRGRDHGYTF.

The rearrangement joins TRBV6-6 to TRBJ1-2; 9 positions match TRBD1. In germline, CDR1 is MNHNY, CDR2 SVGAGI (reference sequence). V shed 5 bases, J shed 2 bases, and the junction held 15 bases outside the gene matches. The CDR3 extends over 18 amino acids. The CDR3 sequence: CASSRQNLQGALNYGYTF. The CDR3 bases are TGTGCCAGCAGTCGACAGAATCTACAGGGGGCCCTAAACTATGGCTACACCTTC.

This chain links TRBV10-1 with TRBJ2-7; maybe TRBD1 (7 bases). Germline CDR1 reads WNHNN; CDR2 reads SYGVQD (reference sequence). The CDR3 consists of 17 residues. Between the trimmed V and J ends, which lost 6 bases and 2 bases, there was a span of 23 bases. CDR3 region: CASSDNSGKGGTYEQYF. CDR3 nucleotide sequence: TGCGCCAGCAGCGATAATAGCGGTAAAGGGGGCACCTACGAGCAGTACTTC.

V is TRBV30 and J is TRBJ1-2, with D unclear. The CDR3 is 11 residues long. V lost 2 bases to trimming and J lost 8 bases, with 9 bases between them. From germline, CDR1 is GTSNPN and CDR2 SVGIG (reference sequence). The CDR3 region has the DNA TGTGCCTGGAGTACCGGGATCGGCTACACCTTC. It codes for CAWSTGIGYTF.